This entry concerns a single TCR beta chain. The antigen remains unidentified. Time point: proximal margin of the surgical specimen (macroscopically non-inflamed). Profiled with immunoSEQ multiplex PCR; TCRdb holds only in-frame clones, not every one. The sample has several thousand clones; around 86% are singletons. The sample belongs to a study of T cell repertoires in ileal Crohn's disease. Turning to the study itself: Postoperative therapy was given to about half: eleven to twelve thiopurines, around 20 anti-TNF agents. Study results and caveats: Mucosal expansions were suggested to be mainly CD8 T cells. Clonality above 26.8% at surgery always came with endoscopic recurrence. Active smokers at surgery had more clonal expansions than non-smokers.

The CDR3 spans 17 residues. CDR1 and CDR2 from the germline V gene are MDHEN and SYDVKM. V lost 5 bases and J lost 3, with 22 bases in between. Sequencing used ileal tissue. The rearrangement joins TRBV28 to TRBJ2-5; D remains unclear. The origin of this receptor is an adult with Crohn's disease. CDR3 protein: CASSPRIYAEIKETQYF. As DNA, the CDR3 is TGTGCCAGCAGTCCTCGTATTTATGCTGAAATCAAAGAGACCCAGTACTTC.